This TCR beta chain came from a study of T-cell memory formation after mild COVID-19. On the study more broadly: TCR clusters mostly belonged to single donors.

This clonotype came up once. Antigen specificity is unknown. Each CDR3 protein is one row after TCRdb ran MiXCR on the 5' RACE reads. The sample lists around 320,000 distinct CDR3 sequences, less than 20% seen once, with around 21% in the top ten. Study observations and caveats: Contracting clones, day 15 to 85, had balanced CD4/CD8, and later expanders favored CD4+. Among clones peaking at day 37 in the second wave, SARS-CoV-2 specificity remained unconfirmed. Contracting CD4+ clones lay largely in CM and EM, with CD8+ ones residing in EMRA.

The sample consisted of PBMCs or a T cell subset sorted from them (not recorded which). The receptor was isolated from a man aged 18 to 29 who had mild COVID-19 (a few samples of this study predate the infection). Cell type and time point are not known.

The DNA of the CDR3 is TGTGCCACCGCCGGGGGGACTAATGAAAAACTGTTTTTT. It yields the protein CATAGGTNEKLFF. V gene TRBV15 combines with J gene TRBJ1-4, with D perhaps matching TRBD1 (5 bases). The germline gives CDR1 LNHNV, CDR2 YYDKDF (reference sequence). This CDR3 has 13 amino acids. Trimming took 8 bases from V and 2 from J, leaving 9 bases between them.